A single sample gave rise to the 20 T cell receptor beta chains below, sequenced in a study of blood T cell repertoires in COVID-19. Some clones are missing from TCRdb's copy, which holds only in-frame ones; the method was immunoSEQ multiplex PCR. The sample shows roughly 200,000 clones, around 88% of them seen only once. Sequenced material: peripheral blood. The receptor source for this set is a man younger than 35 with active or convalescent COVID-19.

This chain joins TRBV19 and TRBJ2-1, with a possible D match to TRBD2 (5 bases). Trimming shortened V by 1 base and J by 9 bases, and 10 bases separated the two germline ends. The CDR3 length is 13 residues. The germline V gene has CDR1 LNHDA and CDR2 SQIVND (reference sequence). The CDR3 DNA reads TGTGCCAGTAGTATAGCGGGATTCCCTGAGCAGTTCTTC. Protein sequence: CASSIAGFPEQFF.

V gene TRBV19 combines with J gene TRBJ2-7; possibly TRBD2 for D (5 bases). In germline, CDR1 is LNHDA, CDR2 SQIVND (reference sequence). Trimming cost V 9 bases and J 0 bases, with 12 bases left between them. CDR3 size: 13 residues. CDR3 protein: CASRGFSSYEQYF. Here the CDR3 DNA reads TGTGCCAGCCGGGGATTCAGCTCCTACGAGCAGTACTTC.

The chain is built from TRBV5-1 and TRBJ2-2; D might be TRBD1 (6 bases). The length of the CDR3 is 15 residues. V lost 4 bases to trimming and J lost 0 bases, with 10 bases between them. Germline CDR1 reads SGHRS; CDR2 reads YFSETQ. CDR3 sequence reads: CASSQQGANTGELFF. The DNA for the CDR3 is TGCGCCAGCAGCCAACAGGGAGCGAACACCGGGGAGCTGTTTTTT.

This clone has only a few counts. The V call is TRBV5-4, the J call TRBJ2-1, with a possible D match to TRBD2 (6 bases). The germline V and J ends were trimmed by 3 bases and 6 bases, with 16 bases remaining between them. The CDR3 is 15 residues long. Germline V lookup: CDR1 SGHNT, CDR2 YYREEE (reference sequence). In DNA, the CDR3 is TGTGCCAGCAGCTCCTCACCCGGAGGGGTCAATGAGCAGTTCTTC. It yields the protein CASSSSPGGVNEQFF.

The rearrangement uses TRBV24-1 and TRBJ2-1, with 9 positions matching TRBD2. CDR1 and CDR2 (germline): KGHDR, SFDVKD. The CDR3 spans 14 residues. J gave up 4 bases and V 6 bases, and 3 bases lay outside the gene matches. The CDR3 sequence: CATSRSGGYNEQFF. CDR3 sequence (DNA): TGTGCCACCAGTAGAAGCGGGGGGTACAATGAGCAGTTCTTC.

This clone was seen a few times. The rearrangement joins TRBV25-1 to TRBJ2-7, with 8 bases identical to TRBD2. CDR1 and CDR2 from the germline V gene are MGHDK and SYGVNS. This CDR3 contains 15 residues. The ends lost 1 base at V and 2 bases at J; junction bases unmatched: 4. CDR3 region: CASSESQRGPYEQYF. Here the CDR3 DNA reads TGTGCCAGCAGTGAATCTCAGCGGGGGCCCTACGAGCAGTACTTC.

V gene TRBV10-2 combines with J gene TRBJ2-3; D may be TRBD1 (5 bases). CDR3 length: 15 amino acids. CDR1 WSHSY and CDR2 SAAADI come from the germline V gene. With 8 bases removed from V and 0 bases from J, the gap between germline ends came to 15 bases. CDR3 sequence: CASSQGAESTDTQYF. For the CDR3, the DNA is TGCGCCAGCTCACAAGGGGCGGAGAGCACAGATACGCAGTATTTT.

Comment on this clone: The sample has other DNA sequences that encode this CDR3 too. Here the CDR3 reads CASRQGSNQPQHF. The CDR3 nucleotides are TGTGCCAGCAGACAGGGGAGCAATCAGCCCCAGCATTTT. This chain connects TRBV28 to TRBJ1-5; 7 bases are a match to TRBD1. The V gene end was trimmed by 6 bases and the J gene end by 1 base; junction bases not matched to a gene: 0. CDR1 and CDR2 from the germline V gene are MDHEN and SYDVKM. The CDR3 length is 13 residues.

This chain links TRBV7-8 with TRBJ1-5; maybe TRBD1 (5 bases). V lost 1 base to trimming and J lost 5 bases, with 15 bases between them. CDR3 length: 16 amino acids. Germline V gene data show CDR1 as SGHVS and CDR2 as FQNEAQ. The CDR3 DNA reads TGTGCCAGCAGCTTAGACGGGGGGGGAAACTATCAGCCCCAGCATTTT. It specifies CASSLDGGGNYQPQHF.

V gene TRBV24-1 combines with J gene TRBJ2-1; 12 positions match TRBD2. J lost 3 bases, V lost 4 bases, and 3 bases had no gene match. CDR1 and CDR2 (germline): KGHDR, SFDVKD. The CDR3 consists of 16 residues. This chain's CDR3 is CATSDRLAGDYNEQFF. The DNA for the CDR3 is TGTGCCACCAGTGACCGACTAGCGGGGGACTACAATGAGCAGTTCTTC.

The chain links TRBV6-6 to TRBJ1-2; 10 nucleotides line up with TRBD1. The CDR3 contains 13 residues. Germline V gives CDR1 MNHNY, CDR2 SVGAGI (reference sequence). J was trimmed by 4 bases and V by 5 bases; bases with no gene match: 1. The CDR3 sequence is CASSRTGGYGYTF. CDR3 in DNA: TGTGCCAGCAGTCGGACAGGGGGCTATGGCTACACCTTC.

The V and J genes are TRBV7-9 and TRBJ2-1, with 8 bases matching TRBD2. This CDR3 spans 16 amino acids. After removal of 0 bases from V and 5 bases from J, the junction contained 6 bases not matched to a gene. Germline V gene lookup returns CDR1 SEHNR and CDR2 FQNEAQ (reference sequence). CDR3 region: CASSLATGLADNEQFF. Here the CDR3 DNA reads TGTGCCAGCAGCTTAGCTACCGGACTAGCAGACAATGAGCAGTTCTTC.

This clone was found once. This chain joins TRBV14 and TRBJ1-6, with a tentative D call TRBD1 (5 bases). This CDR3 has 15 amino acids. Germline V lookup: CDR1 SGHDN, CDR2 FVKESK. Trimming cost V 0 bases and J 7 bases, with 10 bases left between them. CDR3 bases: TGTGCCAGCAGCCAAGAGCGACAGCCCAATTCACCCCTCCACTTT. It is translated as CASSQERQPNSPLHF.

The chain couples TRBV14 to TRBJ2-1, with 8 bases that match TRBD1. Per germline, CDR1 SGHDN and CDR2 FVKESK. Trimming cost V 3 bases and J 5 bases; bases outside gene matches: 9. The CDR3 is 16 residues long. The CDR3 DNA is TGTGCCAGCAGCCATCTGACAGGGGAGGTGGACAATGAGCAGTTCTTC. This translates into CASSHLTGEVDNEQFF.

Points on this clone: This same CDR3 is encoded by further DNA sequences in the sample. CDR3 DNA: TGTGCCAGCAGTTTGGGGCAAGCCTATGGCTACACCTTC. It is translated as CASSLGQAYGYTF. The rearrangement links TRBV12-3 or TRBV12-4 to TRBJ1-2; D possibly corresponds to TRBD1 (5 bases). The CDR3 covers 13 residues. With 3 bases removed from V and 4 bases from J, the gap between germline ends came to 9 bases.

The chain couples TRBV27 to TRBJ1-6, with TRBD1 identical over 9 bases. The CDR3 has 16 residues. Trimming at V came to 6 bases and at J to 9 bases, leaving 12 bases not matched to a gene. Germline V gene data show CDR1 as MNHEY and CDR2 as SMNVEV (reference sequence). In DNA, the CDR3 is TGTGCCAGCAGAGAGATCTCCGGGACAGGGCGTTCACCCCTCCACTTT. This translates into CASREISGTGRSPLHF.

The chain is built from TRBV7-2 and TRBJ1-2; 10 bases match TRBD1. The CDR3 consists of 14 residues. V gave up 3 bases and J gave up 7 bases; unmatched junction bases: 5. The germline V gene encodes CDR1 SGHTA and CDR2 FQGNSA. This CDR3 is CASSLTGGAVGYTF. CDR3 nucleotide sequence: TGTGCCAGCAGCTTGACAGGGGGCGCCGTTGGCTACACCTTC. The full variable domain, completed using reference TRBV7-2 and TRBJ1-2, is GAGVSQSPSNKVTEKGKDVELRCDPISGHTALYWYRQSLGQGLEFLIYFQGNSAPDKSGLPSDRFSAERTGGSVSTLTIQRTQQEDSAVYLCASSLTGGAVGYTFGSGTRLTVV.

The chain has TRBV6-4 and TRBJ2-3, with D maybe TRBD2 (6 bases). Germline assignment: CDR1 MRHNA and CDR2 SNTAGT. This CDR3 has 15 amino acids. V lost 8 bases and J lost 1, with 16 bases in between. The CDR3 coding sequence is TGTGCCAGCGCTGATGAGGCTAGCGGCACAGATACGCAGTATTTT. Amino acid sequence: CASADEASGTDTQYF.

This clone has just one count. J is TRBJ2-1 and V is TRBV7-8; D perhaps matches TRBD2 (5 bases). The V gene's germline CDR1 is SGHVS and CDR2 FQNEAQ. The length of the CDR3 is 19 residues. Trimming pared 1 base from V and 8 bases from J, leaving 27 bases between. CDR3 nucleotides: TGTGCCAGCAGCTTAGGTTTATCCAGGTGGGAGTTGAACTCGGATGAGCAGTTCTTC. Translating gives CASSLGLSRWELNSDEQFF.

The chain joins TRBV11-2 to TRBJ2-3; possibly TRBD2 for D (6 bases). Germline CDR1 reads SGHAT; CDR2 reads FQNNGV. CDR3 length equals 17 residues. V lost 0 bases, J lost 4 bases, and 17 bases lay in between. The CDR3 is CASSLDFAGRFPDTQYF. CDR3 DNA sequence: TGTGCCAGCAGCTTAGATTTCGCGGGAAGGTTCCCAGATACGCAGTATTTT. Combining the CDR3 with reference TRBV11-2 and TRBJ2-3 gives the whole variable domain EAGVAQSPRYKIIEKRQSVAFWCNPISGHATLYWYQQILGQGPKLLIQFQNNGVVDDSQLPKDRFSAERLKGVDSTLKIQPAKLEDSAVYLCASSLDFAGRFPDTQYFGPGTRLTVL.